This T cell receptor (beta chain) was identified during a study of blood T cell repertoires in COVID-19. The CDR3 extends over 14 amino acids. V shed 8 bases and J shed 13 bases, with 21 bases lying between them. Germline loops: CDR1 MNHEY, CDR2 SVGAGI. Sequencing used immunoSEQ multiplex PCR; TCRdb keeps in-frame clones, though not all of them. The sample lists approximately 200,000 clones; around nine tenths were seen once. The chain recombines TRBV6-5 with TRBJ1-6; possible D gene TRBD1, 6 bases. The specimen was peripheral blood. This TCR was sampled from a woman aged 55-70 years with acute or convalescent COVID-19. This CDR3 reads CASGLQYRAEPLHF. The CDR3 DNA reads TGTGCCAGCGGCTTACAATACAGGGCGGAGCCCCTCCACTTT.